The source of this TCR beta chain is a study of shared clonotypes between healthy human individuals. CD45RO-negative cells were positively selected for CCR7, leaving out terminally differentiated effector memory CD45RA+ cells. The CDR3 is 16 residues long. V gave up 2 bases and J gave up 2 bases, with 13 bases separating them. Germline-derived CDR1 and CDR2 are SGHVS and FNYEAQ. For every subset, genomic DNA was evenly distributed across several immunoSEQ plates. Assay: immunoSEQ multiplex PCR; the TCRdb copy retains only in-frame clones and omits some. The top ten hold 1.2% of the sample, which has under 2,000,000 clones, approximately 95% seen once.

This chain joins TRBV7-6 and TRBJ2-1, with D perhaps assigned TRBD1 or TRBD2 (5 bases each). Sequenced material: naive CD8+ T cells sorted from blood. The receptor's source is a man between 18 and 35 years old in good health. CDR3 loop: CASSLKALGAYNEQFF. The CDR3, as DNA: TGTGCCAGCAGCTTAAAGGCCTTGGGGGCCTACAATGAGCAGTTCTTC.